The present entry profiles one T cell receptor (beta chain) with its context. V lost 5 bases, J lost 7 bases, and 15 bases lay in between. The CDR3 runs to 13 residues. CDR1 is GTSNPN, CDR2 SVGIG, per germline (reference sequence). The sample belongs to a study of blood T cell repertoires in COVID-19. Study-wide background: The United States, Italy and Spain provided the acute and convalescent COVID-19 samples. T cells, B-cell-depleted T cells, or PBMCs provided the cDNA or gDNA that served as material.

The authors' processing: By means of reference gene primer amplification, nucleated cell counts were estimated. Repertoires were generated with immunoSEQ multiplex PCR, while TCRdb's copy carries only in-frame clones and drops some. V, J and clone size are taken as reported in that table, and D and trimming were inferred from the DNA itself. The table lists 250,000 to 350,000 clones, roughly 86% of them singletons, with 2% to 2.5% in the top ten. The sequenced material came from peripheral blood. This TCR was recovered from a woman in her 30s who had recovered from COVID-19. The J gene is TRBJ1-5, the V gene TRBV30, with TRBD1 as a possible D gene (6 bases). CDR3 residues: CAWGAGAKQPQHF. The CDR3 nucleotides read TGTGCCTGGGGGGCAGGGGCGAAGCAGCCCCAGCATTTT.